Listed below are T cell receptor beta chains from one sample, sequenced in a study of OX40 agonist ivuxolimab in advanced cancers. Repertoires were generated with immunoSEQ multiplex PCR, while TCRdb's copy carries only in-frame clones and drops some. The data hold roughly 80,000 clones, with about 86% observed a single time. The input for sequencing was CD4+ or CD8+ T cells sorted from blood, taken in a trial of the OX40 agonist ivuxolimab. These receptors were taken from an adult with an advanced solid tumor such as melanoma, head and neck, liver or kidney cancer. CDR3s leave out the opening cysteine and the closing phenylalanine or tryptophan. Each record gives: V gene, CDR3 length, J gene, CDR3 protein.

>TRBV5-1|12|TRBJ2-5
ASSWGREGETQY
>TRBV6-8|11|TRBJ2-5
ASSGYREETQY
>TRBV7-9|14|TRBJ2-2
ASSSGRSENTGELF
>TRBV4-3|15|TRBJ2-3
ASSRGTAYTGADTQY
>TRBV2|10|TRBJ2-1
ASSDPSNEQF
>TRBV7-3|12|TRBJ2-2
ASSPLQGAGELF
>TRBV6-5|13|TRBJ1-1
ASSYYPAEGTEAF
>TRBV6-5|13|TRBJ1-1
ASSSGGQGNTEAF
>TRBV10-1|11|TRBJ1-1
ASSQNMNTEAF
>TRBV6-5|13|TRBJ2-7
ASSRAGQGAYEQY
>TRBV28|19|TRBJ2-3
ASSLPALAGGAGTVTDTQY
>TRBV28|12|TRBJ1-3
ASRTRGAGNTIY
>TRBV28|12|TRBJ2-2
ASGGYSNTGELF
>TRBV10-2|12|TRBJ1-5
ASANRAFNQPQH
>TRBV4-1|12|TRBJ2-1
ASSQDRLRHEQF
>TRBV2|10|TRBJ1-1
ASRGGGYEAF
>TRBV28|12|TRBJ1-4
ASSRPGSYEKLF
>TRBV7-2|12|TRBJ2-3
ASSFWGSTDTQY
>TRBV19|12|TRBJ2-7
ASSVDRGSYEQY
>TRBV2|12|TRBJ1-3
ASSEPGDVNTIY